This T cell receptor beta chain was found in a study of blood T cell repertoires in COVID-19. The germline gives CDR1 MNHEY, CDR2 SVGEGT. The CDR3 extends over 15 amino acids. V shed 6 bases and J shed 4 bases, with 16 bases lying between them. Profiling relied on immunoSEQ multiplex PCR, and the TCRdb table lists in-frame clones only, not all of them. The sample shows fewer than 130,000 clones, under 75% of them seen only once. Sequences were obtained from peripheral blood. This sequence was found in an elderly man with acute or convalescent COVID-19. The rearrangement uses TRBV6-2 or TRBV6-3 and TRBJ1-5; unclear D gene. Written as DNA, the CDR3 is TGTGCCAGCAGCCCGGAGGGTTTAAGGAATCAGCCCCAGCATTTT. This sequence encodes CASSPEGLRNQPQHF.